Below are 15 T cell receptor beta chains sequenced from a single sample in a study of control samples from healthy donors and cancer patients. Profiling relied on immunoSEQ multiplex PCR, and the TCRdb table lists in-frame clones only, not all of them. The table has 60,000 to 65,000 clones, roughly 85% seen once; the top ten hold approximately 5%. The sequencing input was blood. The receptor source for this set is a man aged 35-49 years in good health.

The CDR3 DNA reads TGCGCCAGCAGCCAAGACTACACCCAAGAGACCCAGTACTTC. Amino acids: CASSQDYTQETQYF. V and J are TRBV4-3 and TRBJ2-5; no reliable D call. Germline CDR1 and CDR2: LGHNA and YSLEER. Deletions cut 0 bases from V and 1 base from J, with 6 bases between. This CDR3 has 14 residues.

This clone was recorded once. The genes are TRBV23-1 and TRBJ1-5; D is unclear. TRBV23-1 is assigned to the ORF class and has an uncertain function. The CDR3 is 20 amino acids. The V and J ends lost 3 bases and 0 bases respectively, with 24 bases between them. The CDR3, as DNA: TGCGCCAGCAGTCACTGTACGGGTTATCCCCCCCAAAATAGCAATCAGCCCCAGCATTTT. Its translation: CASSHCTGYPPQNSNQPQHF.

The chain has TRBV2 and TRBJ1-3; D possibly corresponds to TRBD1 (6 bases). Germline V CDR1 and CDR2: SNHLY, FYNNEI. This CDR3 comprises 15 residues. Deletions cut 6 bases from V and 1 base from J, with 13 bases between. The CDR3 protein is CASSGRRGSGNTIYF. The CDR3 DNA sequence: TGTGCCAGCAGCGGTAGGAGGGGGTCTGGAAACACCATATATTTT.

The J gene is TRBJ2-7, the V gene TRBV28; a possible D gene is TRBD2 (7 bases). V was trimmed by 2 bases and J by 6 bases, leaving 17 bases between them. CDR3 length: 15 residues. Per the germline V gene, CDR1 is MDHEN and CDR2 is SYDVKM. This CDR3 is CASSLGGGPIREQYF. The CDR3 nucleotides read TGTGCCAGCAGTTTAGGGGGGGGCCCTATTCGCGAGCAGTACTTC.

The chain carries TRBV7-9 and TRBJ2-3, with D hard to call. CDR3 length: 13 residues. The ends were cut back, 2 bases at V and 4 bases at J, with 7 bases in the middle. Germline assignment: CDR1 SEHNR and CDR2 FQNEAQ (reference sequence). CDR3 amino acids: CASSLTVPDTQYF. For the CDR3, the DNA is TGTGCCAGCAGCTTAACGGTCCCAGATACGCAGTATTTT.

For the CDR3, the DNA is TGTGCCAGCAGCTCACGGGGGACTAGCACAGATACGCAGTATTTT. Its translation is CASSSRGTSTDTQYF. The chain has TRBV5-4 and TRBJ2-3; D is possibly TRBD2 (6 bases). V lost 3 bases, J lost 0 bases, and 11 bases lay in between. CDR3 length: 15 residues. Germline CDR1 and CDR2: SGHNT and YYREEE (reference sequence).

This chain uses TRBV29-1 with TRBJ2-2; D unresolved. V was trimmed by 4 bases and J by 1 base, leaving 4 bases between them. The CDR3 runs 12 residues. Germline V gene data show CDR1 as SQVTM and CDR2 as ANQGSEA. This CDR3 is CSVAGNTGELFF. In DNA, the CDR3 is TGCAGCGTTGCAGGGAACACCGGGGAGCTGTTTTTT.

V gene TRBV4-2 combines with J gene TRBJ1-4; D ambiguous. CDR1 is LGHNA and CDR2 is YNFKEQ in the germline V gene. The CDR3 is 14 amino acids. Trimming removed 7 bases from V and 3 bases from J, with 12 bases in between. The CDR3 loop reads CASKMTASNEKLFF. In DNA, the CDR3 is TGTGCCAGCAAGATGACGGCTTCTAATGAAAAACTGTTTTTT.

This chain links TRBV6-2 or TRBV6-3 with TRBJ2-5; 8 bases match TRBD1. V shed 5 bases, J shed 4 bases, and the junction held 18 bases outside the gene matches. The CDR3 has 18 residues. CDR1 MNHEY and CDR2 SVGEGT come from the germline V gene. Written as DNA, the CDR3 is TGTGCCAGCAGTAGACCGACTCCCCAGGGGGCGCAACTAGAGACCCAGTACTTC. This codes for CASSRPTPQGAQLETQYF.

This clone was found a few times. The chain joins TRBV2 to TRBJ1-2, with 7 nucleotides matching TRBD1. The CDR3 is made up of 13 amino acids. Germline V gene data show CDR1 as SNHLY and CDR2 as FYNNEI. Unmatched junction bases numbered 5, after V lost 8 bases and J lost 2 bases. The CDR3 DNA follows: TGTGCCAGCGCATCAGGGGGGAACTATGGCTACACCTTC. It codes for CASASGGNYGYTF.

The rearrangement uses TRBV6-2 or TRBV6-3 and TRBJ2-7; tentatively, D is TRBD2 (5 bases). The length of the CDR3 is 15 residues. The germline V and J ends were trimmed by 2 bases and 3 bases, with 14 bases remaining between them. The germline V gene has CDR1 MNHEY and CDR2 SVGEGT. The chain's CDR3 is CASSYGGPPNYEQYF. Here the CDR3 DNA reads TGTGCCAGCAGTTACGGCGGGCCTCCTAACTACGAGCAGTACTTC.

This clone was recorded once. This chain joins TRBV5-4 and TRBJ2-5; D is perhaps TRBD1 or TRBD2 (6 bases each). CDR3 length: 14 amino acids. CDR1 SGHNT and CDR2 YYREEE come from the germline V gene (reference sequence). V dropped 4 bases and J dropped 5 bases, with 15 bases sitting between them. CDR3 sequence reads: CASSHKGGVETQYF. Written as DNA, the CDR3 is TGTGCCAGCAGCCACAAGGGGGGCGTGGAGACCCAGTACTTC. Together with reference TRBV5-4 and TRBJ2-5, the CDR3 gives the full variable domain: ETGVTQSPTHLIKTRGQQVTLRCSSQSGHNTVSWYQQALGQGPQFIFQYYREEENGRGNFPPRFSGLQFPNYSSELNVNALELDDSALYLCASSHKGGVETQYFGPGTRLLVL.

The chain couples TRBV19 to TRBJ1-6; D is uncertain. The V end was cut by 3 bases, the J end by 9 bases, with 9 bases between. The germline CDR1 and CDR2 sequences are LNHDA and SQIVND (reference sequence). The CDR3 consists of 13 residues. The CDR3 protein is CASSIYGSSPLHF. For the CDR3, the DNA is TGTGCCAGTAGTATTTACGGGAGTTCACCCCTCCACTTT.

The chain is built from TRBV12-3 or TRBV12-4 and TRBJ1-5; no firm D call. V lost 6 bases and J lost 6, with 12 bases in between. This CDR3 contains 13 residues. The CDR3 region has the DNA TGTGCCAGCAGCGGGGTGGTCGGTCAGCCCCAGCATTTT. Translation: CASSGVVGQPQHF.

The CDR3 DNA reads TGTGCCAGTAGTAGGGGACGAGCCCAAGAGACCCAGTACTTC. This gives the protein CASSRGRAQETQYF. The chain is built from TRBV19 and TRBJ2-5, with D perhaps matching TRBD1 or TRBD2 (5 bases each). The V end was cut by 4 bases, the J end by 1 base, with 10 bases between. CDR3 size: 14 residues. Per the germline V gene, CDR1 is LNHDA and CDR2 is SQIVND (reference sequence).